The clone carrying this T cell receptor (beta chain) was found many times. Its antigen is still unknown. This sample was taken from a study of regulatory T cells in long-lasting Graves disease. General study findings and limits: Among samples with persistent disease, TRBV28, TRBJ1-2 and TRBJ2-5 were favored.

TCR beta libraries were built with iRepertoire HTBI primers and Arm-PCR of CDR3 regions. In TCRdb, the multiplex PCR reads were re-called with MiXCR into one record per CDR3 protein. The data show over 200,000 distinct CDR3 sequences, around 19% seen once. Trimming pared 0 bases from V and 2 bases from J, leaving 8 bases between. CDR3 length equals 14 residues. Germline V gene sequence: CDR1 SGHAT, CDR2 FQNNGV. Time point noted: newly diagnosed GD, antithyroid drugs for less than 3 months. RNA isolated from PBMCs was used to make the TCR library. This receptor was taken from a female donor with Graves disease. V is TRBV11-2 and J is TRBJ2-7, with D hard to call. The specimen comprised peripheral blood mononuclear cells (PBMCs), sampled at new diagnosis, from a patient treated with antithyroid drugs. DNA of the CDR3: TGTGCCAGCAGCTTAGATGGCCCTACCTACGAGCAGTACTTC. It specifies CASSLDGPTYEQYF. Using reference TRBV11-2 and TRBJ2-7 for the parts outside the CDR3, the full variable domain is EAGVAQSPRYKIIEKRQSVAFWCNPISGHATLYWYQQILGQGPKLLIQFQNNGVVDDSQLPKDRFSAERLKGVDSTLKIQPAKLEDSAVYLCASSLDGPTYEQYFGPGTRLTVT.